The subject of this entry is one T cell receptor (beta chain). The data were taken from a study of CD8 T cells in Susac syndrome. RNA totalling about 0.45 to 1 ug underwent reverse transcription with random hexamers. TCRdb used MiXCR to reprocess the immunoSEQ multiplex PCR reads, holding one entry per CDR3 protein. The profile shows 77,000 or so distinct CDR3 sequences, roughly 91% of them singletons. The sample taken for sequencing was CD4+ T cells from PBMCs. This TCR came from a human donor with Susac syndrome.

In DNA form, the CDR3 reads TGCAGTGCTAGAGATCCGGGACAGGGAAACACCGGGGAGCTGTTTTTT. It encodes CSARDPGQGNTGELFF. The V gene is TRBV20-1, the J gene TRBJ2-2; TRBD1 matches at 9 bases. Germline values: CDR1 DFQATT, CDR2 SNEGSKA (reference sequence). Trimming removed 0 bases from V and 2 bases from J; junction bases left unmatched: 4. This CDR3 has 16 amino acids.